The 8 T cell receptor beta chains reported below all come from one sample, sequenced in a study of T cell repertoires in cytomegalovirus infection. TCRdb processed the reads anew with MiXCR; each CDR3 protein has one entry. The sample contains roughly 68,000 distinct CDR3 sequences, 20% to 25% of which appear only once. Their antigens remain unidentified. The sample consisted of CD8+ T cells from cultured PBMCs, taken from culture after CMV antigen stimulation. These receptor sequences come from a human donor in good health (CMV status not recorded). Some clones in this sample may be carry-over from other donors' samples.

This clonotype was seen a few times. The chain employs TRBV9 and TRBJ2-7; D possibly corresponds to TRBD1 (6 bases). Trimming removed 3 bases from V and 3 bases from J, with 28 bases in between. This CDR3 is 19 amino acids long. From germline, CDR1 is SGDLS and CDR2 YYNGEE. The CDR3 nucleotides read TGTGCCAGCAGCGGGGGAAGGGGACACGACGCTTCTTCTGACTACGAGCAGTACTTC. Translated: CASSGGRGHDASSDYEQYF.

This clonotype was picked up a small number of times. This chain connects TRBV12-3 or TRBV12-4 to TRBJ2-6; D remains unclear. Trimming shortened V by 5 bases and J by 0 bases, and 8 bases separated the two germline ends. This CDR3 comprises 15 residues. For the CDR3, the DNA is TGTGCCAGCAGTCGGTGGAACTCTGGGGCCAACGTCCTGACTTTC. It is translated as CASSRWNSGANVLTF.

V usage is TRBV12-3 or TRBV12-4 and J usage is TRBJ1-5; D call uncertain. The CDR3 consists of 12 residues. Trimming removed 3 bases at V and 3 bases at J, with 3 bases between. The CDR3 protein is CASSFLNQPQHF. The CDR3 coding sequence is TGTGCCAGCAGTTTCCTCAATCAGCCCCAGCATTTT.

This clonotype appeared many times. V and J are TRBV19 and TRBJ2-2; the match to TRBD1 covers 8 bases. Trimming removed 3 bases from V and 4 bases from J; junction bases left unmatched: 4. The CDR3 has 15 amino acids. CDR1 LNHDA and CDR2 SQIVND come from the germline V gene (reference sequence). CDR3 in DNA: TGTGCCAGTAGTATTACAGGGGGGCTCACCGGGGAGCTGTTTTTT. Its translation: CASSITGGLTGELFF. Filled out from reference TRBV19 and TRBJ2-2, the complete variable domain reads DGGITQSPKYLFRKEGQNVTLSCEQNLNHDAMYWYRQDPGQGLRLIYYSQIVNDFQKGDIAEGYSVSREKKESFPLTVTSAQKNPTAFYLCASSITGGLTGELFFGEGSRLTVL.

The V call is TRBV15, the J call TRBJ1-6; D remains ambiguous. Germline assignment: CDR1 LNHNV and CDR2 YYDKDF (reference sequence). The CDR3 runs 14 residues. V was trimmed by 3 bases and J by 7 bases, leaving 10 bases between them. The CDR3 loop is CATSRASGNSPLHF. The CDR3 DNA sequence: TGTGCCACCAGCAGGGCCTCGGGGAATTCACCCCTCCACTTT.

The genes are TRBV5-1 and TRBJ2-7, with D perhaps TRBD1 (6 bases). Germline-derived CDR1 and CDR2 are SGHRS and YFSETQ. V lost 4 bases, J lost 2 bases, and 13 bases lay in between. The CDR3 has 14 amino acids. The CDR3 here is CASSRPTGTYEQYF. CDR3 nucleotide sequence: TGCGCCAGCAGCCGCCCGACAGGTACCTACGAGCAGTACTTC.

The gene calls are TRBV12-3 or TRBV12-4 and TRBJ1-1; no clear D gene. The CDR3 is 12 amino acids. The ends were cut back, 6 bases at V and 6 bases at J, with 11 bases in the middle. The chain's CDR3 is CASSPGEAEAFF. CDR3 sequence (DNA): TGTGCCAGCAGCCCGGGAGAAGCTGAAGCTTTCTTT.

The chain employs TRBV27 and TRBJ2-2, with D perhaps TRBD1 or TRBD2 (5 bases each). Trimming removed 5 bases from V and 1 base from J, with 14 bases in between. Germline-derived CDR1 and CDR2 are MNHEY and SMNVEV (reference sequence). The CDR3 consists of 16 residues. The CDR3 loop is CASSPTGTENTGELFF. CDR3 nucleotides: TGTGCCAGCAGTCCCACCGGGACGGAGAACACCGGGGAGCTGTTTTTT.